This T cell receptor (beta chain) emerged from a study of T cells after yellow fever vaccination. Overall study results and limits: The secondary T-cell response peaked on day 5, not day 15, but was weaker. Within FACS-sorted repertoires, abundant clonotypes contaminating from the bulk population could be present.

TCR cDNA, made by 5'RACE template switching, carried an added universal primer site and UMIs. TCRdb re-derived calls from the 5' RACE reads in MiXCR, one entry per CDR3 protein. The profile shows 500,000 to 650,000 distinct CDR3 sequences, about a sixth of them singletons. This clonotype was found a few times. The antigen is unknown. The germline gives CDR1 MNHEY, CDR2 SMNVEV (reference sequence). V was shortened by 5 bases and J by 7 bases, with 14 bases between the two germline ends. The CDR3 has 14 amino acids. Here the sequenced sample was PBMCs, taken 5 to 6 days after the first yellow fever vaccination. The chain employs TRBV27 and TRBJ1-4; maybe TRBD1 (5 bases). The source is a man aged 18 to 30 who received the YFV17D yellow fever vaccine. The CDR3 here is CASSLWGEAEKLFF. CDR3 in DNA: TGTGCCAGCAGTCTGTGGGGGGAAGCTGAAAAACTGTTTTTT.